The 31 T cell receptor beta chains presented below share a single source sample, sequenced in a study of CD8 T cells in Susac syndrome. Reverse transcription of roughly 0.5 to 1 ug RNA was carried out with random hexamers. TCRdb reprocessed the immunoSEQ multiplex PCR reads with MiXCR, giving one entry per CDR3 protein. The sample consists of some 120,000 distinct CDR3 sequences, about 95% of them appearing once. Sequences were obtained from CD4+ T cells from PBMCs. These receptor sequences come from a human donor in good health.

This CDR3 is CASSPDRIAGGLQYF. The CDR3 bases are TGTGCCAGCTCACCAGATCGGATAGCGGGAGGGTTGCAGTACTTC. The chain joins TRBV18 to TRBJ2-7, with 11 bases aligning to TRBD2. This CDR3 comprises 15 residues. Germline-derived CDR1 and CDR2 are KGHSH and LQKENI. J gave up 9 bases and V 2 bases, and 9 bases lay outside the gene matches.

This chain joins TRBV5-6 and TRBJ2-4; no definite D call. CDR1 is SGHDT and CDR2 is YYEEEE in the germline V gene. V was clipped by 1 base and J by 1 base, with 12 bases between them. The CDR3 totals 16 residues. The DNA of the CDR3 is TGTGCCAGCAGCTTGCTCCGTGTGGGCGCCAAAAACATTCAGTACTTC. This sequence encodes CASSLLRVGAKNIQYF.

The V gene is TRBV6-5, the J gene TRBJ2-7, with TRBD1 matching over 9 bases. The CDR3 runs 12 residues. Germline CDR1 and CDR2: MNHEY and SVGAGI. V gave up 11 bases and J gave up 6 bases; unmatched junction bases: 8. This chain's CDR3 is CAAGQGIGEQYF. CDR3 nucleotides: TGTGCCGCGGGACAGGGAATTGGCGAGCAGTACTTC.

The CDR3 reads CSVEDWALAKNIQYF. For the CDR3, the DNA is TGCAGCGTTGAAGATTGGGCCCTAGCCAAAAACATTCAGTACTTC. The gene calls are TRBV29-1 and TRBJ2-4; D is unresolved. The CDR3 runs to 15 residues. The V and J ends lost 0 bases and 0 bases respectively, with 9 bases between them. The germline gives CDR1 SQVTM, CDR2 ANQGSEA.

The chain recombines TRBV6-2 or TRBV6-3 with TRBJ2-7; 9 positions agree with TRBD2. Germline V gene data show CDR1 as MNHEY and CDR2 as SVGEGT. The V gene end was trimmed by 5 bases and the J gene end by 5 bases; junction bases not matched to a gene: 10. CDR3 size: 15 residues. CDR3 in amino acids: CASSQLKREAHEQYF. Written as DNA, the CDR3 is TGTGCCAGCAGTCAACTCAAGCGGGAGGCCCACGAGCAGTACTTC.

J is TRBJ2-1 and V is TRBV7-2; unclear D gene. The CDR3 is 16 residues long. The V end was cut by 0 bases, the J end by 0 bases, with 9 bases between. Per the germline V gene, CDR1 is SGHTA and CDR2 is FQGNSA. For the CDR3, the DNA is TGTGCCAGCAGCTTAGCGGCTAGTAGCTCCTACAATGAGCAGTTCTTC. Protein sequence: CASSLAASSSYNEQFF.

This clonotype has more than one count but fewer than ten. The chain recombines TRBV19 with TRBJ2-2; TRBD1 agrees at 11 bases. The germline V gene encodes CDR1 LNHDA and CDR2 SQIVND (reference sequence). V gave up 5 bases and J gave up 6 bases; unmatched junction bases: 5. This CDR3 is built from 15 residues. The CDR3 here is CASSPPGQGAGELFF. For the CDR3, the DNA is TGTGCCAGTAGTCCACCGGGACAGGGGGCCGGGGAGCTGTTTTTT.

The genes are TRBV7-9 and TRBJ2-3; D may correspond to TRBD1 or TRBD2 (5 bases each). The germline CDR1 and CDR2 sequences are SEHNR and FQNEAQ (reference sequence). The V end was cut by 1 base, the J end by 6 bases, with 8 bases between. There are 13 residues in the CDR3. In DNA, the CDR3 is TGTGCCAGCAGCTTAGGGGACGGGGATACGCAGTATTTT. Translating gives CASSLGDGDTQYF.

The chain has TRBV29-1 and TRBJ2-5; D ambiguous. Germline V gene sequence: CDR1 SQVTM, CDR2 ANQGSEA. CDR3 length: 14 residues. The V end lost 3 bases, the J end lost 6 bases, and 17 bases lay between the germline ends. The CDR3 DNA reads TGCAGCGTTGACGTCCAAAGGGCTGCAAAGACCCAGTACTTC. This sequence encodes CSVDVQRAAKTQYF.

V is TRBV2 and J is TRBJ1-5; D not certain. The CDR3 runs to 14 residues. V lost 7 bases and J 0 bases, leaving 10 bases between the germline ends. CDR1 and CDR2 (germline): SNHLY, FYNNEI. In nucleotides, the CDR3 is TGTGCCAGCAACTGGGTCACTAGCAATCAGCCCCAGCATTTT. This gives the protein CASNWVTSNQPQHF.

V usage is TRBV5-4 and J usage is TRBJ2-7, with 9 bases matching TRBD1. This CDR3 is built from 15 residues. Germline V gene data show CDR1 as SGHNT and CDR2 as YYREEE (reference sequence). The trim removed 4 bases at V and 6 bases at J, leaving 11 bases unmatched. The CDR3 sequence: CASSGVQGAAGEQYF. CDR3 in DNA: TGTGCCAGCAGCGGAGTACAGGGGGCGGCAGGCGAGCAGTACTTC.

The chain couples TRBV28 to TRBJ1-2; possible D gene TRBD1, 5 bases. Trimming cost V 6 bases and J 2 bases, with 13 bases left between them. CDR3 size: 14 residues. Germline CDR1 MDHEN, CDR2 SYDVKM. This CDR3 is CASSLGTTNYGYTF. The CDR3 DNA is TGTGCCAGCAGCCTCGGGACCACAAACTATGGCTACACCTTC.

V is TRBV6-1 and J is TRBJ1-2; a possible D gene is TRBD1 (6 bases). Trimming took off 5 bases at V and 0 bases at J, with 22 bases between the two ends. The germline gives CDR1 MNHNS, CDR2 SASEGT. CDR3 length equals 18 residues. Here the CDR3 DNA reads TGTGCCAGCAGTAAGGGAGAAAGGATCGGGGGCCCTAACTATGGCTACACCTTC. Translated, it gives CASSKGERIGGPNYGYTF.

V usage is TRBV29-1 and J usage is TRBJ2-1; 9 positions match TRBD1. The CDR3 extends over 17 amino acids. The germline CDR1 and CDR2 sequences are SQVTM and ANQGSEA. V lost 3 bases to trimming and J lost 2 bases; unmatched junction nucleotides: 11. CDR3 nucleotide sequence: TGCAGCGTTGACGCAGGAAGCAGACAGGGGGCCTACAATGAGCAGTTCTTC. Translation gives CSVDAGSRQGAYNEQFF.

The chain links TRBV7-8 to TRBJ1-1; a weak D match, TRBD1 (5 bases). There are 13 residues in the CDR3. Trimming took off 4 bases at V and 7 bases at J, with 13 bases between the two ends. Per the germline V gene, CDR1 is SGHVS and CDR2 is FQNEAQ. CDR3 in DNA: TGTGCCAGCAGCTCGAGAGGGAGGGGTGAAGCTTTCTTT. Translated: CASSSRGRGEAFF.

The genes are TRBV4-1 and TRBJ2-7, with TRBD1 matching over 8 bases. There are 15 residues in the CDR3. Germline values: CDR1 MGHRA, CDR2 YSYEKL. The J segment lost 3 bases and the V segment lost 1 base, leaving 5 bases of the junction unmatched. The CDR3 reads CASSQGDRPFYEQYF. CDR3 coding DNA: TGCGCCAGCAGCCAAGGGGACAGGCCTTTCTACGAGCAGTACTTC.

This clonotype was seen just once. The rearrangement joins TRBV7-2 to TRBJ2-7; 8 bases agree with TRBD2. The CDR3 spans 14 residues. Germline CDR1 is SGHTA and CDR2 is FQGNSA. J gave up 4 bases and V 8 bases, and 10 bases lay outside the gene matches. CDR3 sequence (DNA): TGTGCCAGCCTTCAGAGAGCGGGAGAATACGAGCAGTACTTC. Its translation is CASLQRAGEYEQYF.

The V call is TRBV18, the J call TRBJ1-2, with D possibly matching TRBD1 (5 bases). With 3 bases removed from V and 4 bases from J, the gap between germline ends came to 9 bases. Germline V gives CDR1 KGHSH, CDR2 LQKENI. The CDR3 has 13 amino acids. The CDR3 here is CASSPDRSYGYTF. The CDR3 DNA reads TGTGCCAGCTCACCTGACAGAAGCTATGGCTACACCTTC.

The rearrangement joins TRBV12-3 or TRBV12-4 to TRBJ1-5; D is ambiguous. This CDR3 region has 14 residues. The V end was cut by 4 bases, the J end by 7 bases, with 14 bases between. CDR3 in DNA: TGTGCCAGCAGTTCCCGGGAGGGATGGCAGCCCCAGCATTTT. Translating it yields CASSSREGWQPQHF.

The chain joins TRBV20-1 to TRBJ2-7; D may match TRBD1 or TRBD2 (7 bases each). The CDR3 covers 14 residues. The ends were cut back, 2 bases at V and 2 bases at J, with 13 bases in the middle. CDR1 and CDR2 from the germline V gene are DFQATT and SNEGSKA (reference sequence). In nucleotides, the CDR3 is TGCAGTGCTAGAATCAGGGGGGGAGCCTACGAGCAGTACTTC. This translates into CSARIRGGAYEQYF.

V and J are TRBV25-1 and TRBJ1-5, with D possibly TRBD1 on 6 matching bases. CDR1 MGHDK and CDR2 SYGVNS come from the germline V gene. This CDR3 has 13 residues. V lost 4 bases to trimming and J lost 4 bases, with 8 bases between them. CDR3 residues: CASSGGGNQPQHF. CDR3 in DNA: TGTGCCAGCAGTGGAGGGGGGAATCAGCCCCAGCATTTT.

This clonotype was seen once. The chain joins TRBV15 to TRBJ1-1; TRBD1 matches 8 bases. The germline V gene has CDR1 LNHNV and CDR2 YYDKDF (reference sequence). This CDR3 contains 15 residues. With V trimmed by 0 bases and J by 5 bases, 5 bases remained unmatched. CDR3 nucleotide sequence: TGTGCCACCAGCAGAGATCAGGGGGCGCGGACTGAAGCTTTCTTT. It encodes CATSRDQGARTEAFF.

The J gene is TRBJ2-2, the V gene TRBV18, with 7 bases that match TRBD1. This CDR3 contains 15 residues. The V and J ends lost 2 bases and 5 bases, in that order; junction bases with no gene match: 5. Germline values: CDR1 KGHSH, CDR2 LQKENI. CDR3 nucleotide sequence: TGTGCCAGCTCACCAGAGGGGGCTTGGACCGGGGAGCTGTTTTTT. It translates to CASSPEGAWTGELFF.

The chain carries TRBV18 and TRBJ2-7; the D gene is possibly TRBD2 (5 bases). V was pared by 0 bases and J by 6 bases, with 15 bases between. The CDR3 length is 15 residues. Germline values: CDR1 KGHSH, CDR2 LQKENI. In DNA form, the CDR3 reads TGTGCCAGCTCACCACCGTCTAGCCCGGACGCCGAGCAGTACTTC. It translates to CASSPPSSPDAEQYF.

Written as DNA, the CDR3 is TGTGCCAGCAGCCAAGTTGGAGGGGGCCTGGATACGCAGTATTTT. As protein: CASSQVGGGLDTQYF. This chain uses TRBV3-1 with TRBJ2-3, with TRBD1 as a possible D gene (7 bases). Germline CDR1 LGHDT, CDR2 YNNKEL (reference sequence). The V gene lost 1 base and the J gene lost 6 bases, with 14 bases spanning the gap. This CDR3 contains 15 residues.

This chain links TRBV28 with TRBJ1-2; D is perhaps TRBD1 (6 bases). The CDR3 runs 15 residues. The germline CDR1 and CDR2 sequences are MDHEN and SYDVKM. Trimming shortened V by 5 bases and J by 0 bases, and 13 bases separated the two germline ends. The CDR3 protein is CASSLRGAANYGYTF. CDR3 in DNA: TGTGCCAGCAGTCTTAGGGGGGCTGCTAACTATGGCTACACCTTC.

This chain uses TRBV2 with TRBJ2-1; D may correspond to TRBD1 or TRBD2 (6 bases each). Trimming pared 3 bases from V and 0 bases from J, leaving 18 bases between. The CDR3 extends over 18 amino acids. CDR1 and CDR2 from the germline V gene are SNHLY and FYNNEI. The CDR3 here is CASSDRGGRPSSYNEQFF. DNA for the CDR3: TGTGCCAGCAGTGATAGAGGGGGGCGACCCAGCTCCTACAATGAGCAGTTCTTC.

A single count supports this clonotype. V usage is TRBV4-1 and J usage is TRBJ2-1; D not certain. Trimming left V 4 bases short and J 10 bases short, with 20 bases between. The CDR3 is 15 residues long. Germline-derived CDR1 and CDR2 are MGHRA and YSYEKL. The CDR3 is CASSPRSESFGEQFF. The CDR3 DNA sequence: TGCGCCAGCAGCCCCCGGAGCGAGTCCTTCGGGGAGCAGTTCTTC.

Regarding this clonotype: At one end the junction does not follow the germline gene, possibly because of a read error. The chain is built from TRBV7-2 and TRBJ2-6, with a possible D match to TRBD2 (6 bases). Per the germline V gene, CDR1 is SGHTA and CDR2 is FQGNSA. This CDR3 has 18 residues. CDR3 sequence reads: CASSLYRATSSGANVLIF. The CDR3 DNA reads TGTGCCAGCAGCTTATATAGGGCAACTAGCTCTGGGGCCAACGTCCTGATTTTC.

The chain uses TRBV9 and TRBJ2-3; D uncertain. CDR1 SGDLS and CDR2 YYNGEE come from the germline V gene. Trimming took off 2 bases at V and 3 bases at J, with 13 bases between the two ends. CDR3 length: 15 residues. The DNA of the CDR3 is TGTGCCAGCAGCGTCGGCCGTCAACGAACAGATACGCAGTATTTT. It encodes CASSVGRQRTDTQYF.

The CDR3 nucleotides read TGTGCCAGCCGGACAGGGAGGGTCGATGGCTACACCTTC. Protein product: CASRTGRVDGYTF. The chain has TRBV28 and TRBJ1-2; 8 bases match TRBD1. V lost 8 bases to trimming and J lost 6 bases; unmatched junction nucleotides: 8. Germline V lookup: CDR1 MDHEN, CDR2 SYDVKM. The length of the CDR3 is 13 residues.